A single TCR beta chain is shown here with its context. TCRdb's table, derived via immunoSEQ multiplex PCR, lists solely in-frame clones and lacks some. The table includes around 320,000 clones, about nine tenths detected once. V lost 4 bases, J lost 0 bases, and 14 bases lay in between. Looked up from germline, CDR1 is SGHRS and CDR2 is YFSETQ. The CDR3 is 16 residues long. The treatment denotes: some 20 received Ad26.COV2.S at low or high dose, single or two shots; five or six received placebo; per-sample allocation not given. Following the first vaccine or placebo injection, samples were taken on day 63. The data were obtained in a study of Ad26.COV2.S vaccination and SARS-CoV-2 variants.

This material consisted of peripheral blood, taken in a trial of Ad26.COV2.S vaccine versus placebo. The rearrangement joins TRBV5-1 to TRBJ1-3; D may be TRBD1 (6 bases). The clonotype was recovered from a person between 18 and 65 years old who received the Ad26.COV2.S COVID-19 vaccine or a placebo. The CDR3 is CASSPRGGTSGNTIYF. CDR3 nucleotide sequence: TGCGCCAGCAGCCCCCGAGGGGGAACCTCTGGAAACACCATATATTTT.